This is a list of T cell receptor beta chains from one sample in a study of blood T cell repertoires in COVID-19. Data came from immunoSEQ multiplex PCR; TCRdb stores just in-frame clones and leaves some out. The data show 90,000 to 130,000 clones, approximately 85% seen once. Sequencing was carried out using peripheral blood. These receptors originate from a woman aged 55-69 years with acute or convalescent COVID-19. Each CDR3 is given with its conserved first and last residue. D genes are given only for firm matches. Size tells how often a clone was seen (once, few, many) or the class of an expanded clone, and some rows leave it out.

TRBJ2-1 - TRBD2 TRBV6-6 CASGAGGAWDEQFF TGTGCCAGCGGAGCGGGGGGGGCTTGGGATGAGCAGTTCTTC
TRBJ2-2 - - TRBV16 CASSPTTSDGELFF TGTGCCAGCAGCCCGACTACCTCGGACGGGGAGCTGTTTTTT
TRBJ1-1 - - TRBV28 CASSLVQGIRRTEAFF TGTGCCAGCAGTTTGGTACAGGGAATCAGAAGGACTGAAGCTTTCTTT
TRBJ2-3 few TRBD2 TRBV24-1 CATSESTSGGGTDTQYF TGTGCCACCAGTGAGTCCACTAGCGGGGGGGGCACAGATACGCAGTATTTT
TRBJ2-1 - - TRBV6-4 CASSQEAYNEQFF TGTGCCAGCAGTCAAGAGGCCTACAATGAGCAGTTCTTC
TRBJ1-2 - - TRBV12-5 CASGLSGGYTF TGTGCTAGTGGTTTGTCAGGGGGCTACACCTTC
TRBJ1-2 - - TRBV14 CASSQTSSPLYGYTF TGTGCCAGCAGCCAAACGAGTAGCCCGCTCTATGGCTACACCTTC
TRBJ1-6 - TRBD1 TRBV5-1 CASSLGGDSTPNSPLHF TGCGCCAGCAGCTTGGGGGGGGACAGCACCCCCAATTCACCCCTCCACTTT
TRBJ2-7 - - TRBV27 CASSSYDAANEQYF TGTGCCAGCAGTTCATACGATGCGGCTAACGAGCAGTACTTC
TRBJ2-3 once TRBD2 TRBV4-3 CASSPRFSGDRTDTQYF TGCGCCAGCAGCCCGCGTTTTAGCGGGGACCGCACAGATACGCAGTATTTT
TRBJ2-7 - TRBD1 TRBV7-2 CASSQYRDRAYEQYF TGTGCCAGCAGCCAATACCGGGACAGGGCTTACGAGCAGTACTTC
TRBJ2-2 - TRBD1 TRBV25-1 CASSDLTGGGTGELFF TGTGCCAGCAGTGACCTGACAGGGGGCGGAACCGGGGAGCTGTTTTTT
TRBJ1-1 - TRBD1 TRBV6-2/TRBV6-3 CASSYPGQGELWYTEAFF TGTGCCAGCAGTTACCCGGGACAGGGTGAGTTGTGGTACACTGAAGCTTTCTTT
TRBJ2-2 - TRBD1 TRBV9 CASSVATGEGELFF TGTGCCAGCAGCGTAGCAACAGGGGAAGGGGAGCTGTTTTTT
TRBJ2-1 - TRBD1 TRBV7-7 CASSDPGQGRNEQFF TGTGCCAGCAGCGATCCGGGACAGGGACGCAATGAGCAGTTCTTC
TRBJ1-2 - - TRBV30 CAWSRGGANSYGYTF TGTGCCTGGAGTAGGGGTGGGGCAAACTCCTATGGCTACACCTTC
TRBJ2-2 - - TRBV5-1 CASSLARVGTGELFF TGCGCCAGCAGCTTGGCCAGGGTAGGAACCGGGGAGCTGTTTTTT
TRBJ1-1 - - TRBV11-3 CASSYIGGTEAFF TGTGCCAGCAGCTACATCGGGGGCACTGAAGCTTTCTTT
TRBJ2-7 - TRBD2 TRBV18 CASSLGLAGTEQYF TGTGCCAGCTCACTGGGACTAGCGGGGACCGAGCAGTACTTC
TRBJ1-2 - - TRBV5-4 CASSWTGGGNYGYTF TGTGCCAGCAGCTGGACGGGAGGAGGCAACTATGGCTACACCTTC
TRBJ2-2 - - TRBV5-4 CASTTPQGNTGELFF TGTGCCAGCACCACGCCCCAGGGGAACACCGGGGAGCTGTTTTTT
TRBJ2-1 - TRBD2 TRBV7-2 CASSLGRGGPHNEQFF TGTGCCAGCAGCTTAGGTCGGGGGGGCCCACACAATGAGCAGTTCTTC
TRBJ1-1 once TRBD1 TRBV3-1/TRBV3-2 CASSPTTGANTEAFF TGTGCCAGCAGTCCAACGACAGGGGCGAACACTGAAGCTTTCTTT
TRBJ1-1 - TRBD1 TRBV5-4 CASSLGVFGTVNTEAFF TGTGCCAGCAGCTTGGGAGTGTTCGGGACAGTGAACACTGAAGCTTTCTTT
TRBJ1-5 - - TRBV4-1 CASSRQRESNQPQHF TGCGCCAGCAGCCGACAGCGGGAGAGCAATCAGCCCCAGCATTTT
TRBJ2-1 - - TRBV6-5 CASSYTEAYNEQFF TGTGCCAGCAGTTATACGGAAGCGTACAATGAGCAGTTCTTC
TRBJ2-3 - - TRBV19 CASSIMKSGSTDTQYF TGTGCCAGTAGTATAATGAAGAGCGGTAGCACAGATACGCAGTATTTT
TRBJ1-3 - - TRBV29-1 CSVETQGFGGGTIYF TGCAGCGTTGAGACTCAGGGTTTCGGTGGCGGCACCATATATTTT
TRBJ2-5 - - TRBV3-1/TRBV3-2 CASSRTGYETQYF TGTGCCAGCAGCCGAACGGGGTACGAGACCCAGTACTTC
TRBJ1-6 - - TRBV27 CASSPQQGASSPLHF TGTGCCAGCAGTCCGCAACAGGGAGCTAGTTCACCCCTCCACTTT
TRBJ2-7 - TRBD1 TRBV18 CASSRAGTGSYEQYF TGTGCCAGCTCCCGGGCCGGGACAGGCTCCTACGAGCAGTACTTC
TRBJ1-4 once TRBD1 TRBV13 CASSLGGTGTEKLFF TGTGCCAGCAGCTTAGGAGGGACAGGGACTGAAAAACTGTTTTTT
TRBJ1-1 - - TRBV15 CATSRDFRGAEAFF TGTGCCACCAGCAGAGATTTTAGAGGAGCGGAAGCTTTCTTT
TRBJ2-1 - TRBD2 TRBV4-3 CASSQDPGGALEQFF TGCGCCAGCAGCCAAGATCCCGGGGGGGCTCTTGAGCAGTTCTTC
TRBJ1-1 - - TRBV5-1 CASSSSSGTEAFF TGCGCCAGCAGCTCCTCTTCGGGCACTGAAGCTTTCTTT
TRBJ1-5 - TRBD1 TRBV29-1 CSVQGQGDQPQHF TGCAGCGTTCAGGGACAGGGGGATCAGCCCCAGCATTTT
TRBJ2-3 - - TRBV11-1 CASSLGAADTQYF TGTGCCAGCAGCTTAGGGGCTGCCGATACGCAGTATTTT
TRBJ1-1 - - TRBV5-1 CASSMEGVSAEAFF TGCGCCAGCAGCATGGAGGGGGTATCGGCTGAAGCTTTCTTT
TRBJ2-1 - TRBD2 TRBV3-1/TRBV3-2 CASSPRTSGGHNEQFF TGTGCCAGCAGCCCCCGGACTAGCGGGGGTCACAATGAGCAGTTCTTC
TRBJ2-7 - - TRBV10-1 CASSVDRLRRAYEQYF TGCGCCAGCAGTGTGGACAGACTCCGACGGGCCTACGAGCAGTACTTC
TRBJ1-6 - - TRBV5-1 CASSSGRAEGPLHF TGCGCCAGCAGCTCCGGACGGGCTGAGGGACCCCTCCACTTT
TRBJ2-7 - - TRBV20-1 CSASNAAYEQYF TGCAGTGCTAGTAACGCGGCCTACGAGCAGTACTTC
TRBJ1-4 - - TRBV28 CASKYYPGVNEKLFF TGTGCCAGCAAGTACTACCCGGGGGTAAATGAAAAACTGTTTTTT
TRBJ1-3 - - TRBV6-5 CASSPPSSSGNTIYF TGTGCCAGCAGCCCACCTTCCAGCTCTGGAAACACCATATATTTT
TRBJ1-4 - TRBD1 TRBV7-9 CASSKDRGNEKLFF TGTGCCAGCAGCAAGGACAGGGGTAATGAAAAACTGTTTTTT
TRBJ2-3 - TRBD2 TRBV4-2 CASSQALAGTHKSDTQYF TGTGCCAGCAGCCAAGCACTAGCGGGGACGCACAAATCAGATACGCAGTATTTT
TRBJ1-5 - TRBD1 TRBV19 CASSRGQVEGQPQHF TGTGCCAGTAGTAGGGGACAGGTCGAGGGTCAGCCCCAGCATTTT
TRBJ1-6 - TRBD1 TRBV30 CASSPGQGRSPLHF TGTGCCTCTTCACCGGGACAGGGTCGCTCACCCCTCCACTTT
TRBJ1-2 - - TRBV3-1/TRBV3-2 CASSQIGRGEHTF TGTGCCAGCAGCCAGATAGGTCGGGGGGAGCACACCTTC
TRBJ1-1 - - TRBV10-3 CAISVRGTEAFF TGTGCCATCAGTGTCCGCGGCACTGAAGCTTTCTTT
TRBJ1-2 - - TRBV2 CASSESYGYTF TGTGCCAGCAGTGAGAGCTATGGCTACACCTTC
TRBJ2-6 - - TRBV5-4 CASSPGIESGANVLTF TGTGCCAGCAGCCCCGGGATAGAGTCTGGGGCCAACGTCCTGACTTTC
TRBJ1-3 - - TRBV19 CASSIAGHGNTIYF TGTGCCAGTAGTATAGCGGGACACGGAAACACCATATATTTT
TRBJ2-5 - TRBD2 TRBV19 CASSYSGASGGGTQYF TGTGCCAGTAGTTACTCCGGGGCTAGCGGGGGGGGGACCCAGTACTTC
TRBJ1-5 once TRBD1 TRBV30 CAWSRGQAGYQPQHF TGTGCCTGGAGTAGGGGACAGGCTGGCTATCAGCCCCAGCATTTT
TRBJ2-1 - - TRBV7-2 CASSPSVGNEQFF TGTGCCAGCAGCCCGAGCGTGGGCAATGAGCAGTTCTTC
TRBJ1-1 - - TRBV6-1 CASSEHKNTEAFF TGTGCCAGCAGTGAGCACAAGAACACTGAAGCTTTCTTT